These T cell receptor beta chains were read from a single sample in a study of cytomegalovirus exposure and HLA in healthy donors. Some clones are missing from TCRdb's copy, which holds only in-frame ones; the method was immunoSEQ multiplex PCR. With under 45,000 clones in the sample, the ten largest clones hold around 3.8%. Specimen: PBMCs. The receptors shown here come from a male donor in good health and CMV-seronegative. Each CDR3 is given with its conserved first and last residue. D genes are given only for firm matches.

DNA: TGTGCCAGCAGCTTAGCTGGGGCTTCCGGGGAGCTGTTTTTT
CDR3: CASSLAGASGELFF
J: TRBJ2-2
D: -
V: TRBV7-9
length: 14

DNA: TGTGCCAGCAGTTACCCCCGGGGGTTCGATAATTCACCCCTCCACTTT
CDR3: CASSYPRGFDNSPLHF
J: TRBJ1-6
D: -
V: TRBV6-6
length: 16

DNA: TGTGCCAGCTCACCTCTTCCGGCTGAAGCTTTCTTT
CDR3: CASSPLPAEAFF
J: TRBJ1-1
D: -
V: TRBV18
length: 12

DNA: TGTGCCAGCATCACTAGCGGGGGGGCCTACGAGCAGTACTTC
CDR3: CASITSGGAYEQYF
J: TRBJ2-7
D: TRBD2
V: TRBV28
length: 14

DNA: TGTGCCAGCAGCGTCGGGACTAGCCCCTACGAGCAGTACTTC
CDR3: CASSVGTSPYEQYF
J: TRBJ2-7
D: TRBD2
V: TRBV28
length: 14

DNA: TGTGCCAGCAGCCACGGAGACAGATTAATCGATGGCTACACCTTC
CDR3: CASSHGDRLIDGYTF
J: TRBJ1-2
D: -
V: TRBV6-5
length: 15

DNA: TGTGCCAGCAGTGATAAAAGAGGGCAGGCGTCGTATACCAACGAGCAGTACTTC
CDR3: CASSDKRGQASYTNEQYF
J: TRBJ2-7
D: -
V: TRBV2
length: 18

DNA: TGTGCCAGCAGCTCTGCAGTAGCCCCTGAGCAGTTCTTC
CDR3: CASSSAVAPEQFF
J: TRBJ2-1
D: -
V: TRBV7-9
length: 13

DNA: TGTGCCAGTAGTCCGCAGGGGGGCAGCTCCTACGAGCAGTACTTC
CDR3: CASSPQGGSSYEQYF
J: TRBJ2-7
D: -
V: TRBV19
length: 15

DNA: TGTGCCAGCTCACCCGGCCTACTAGCGGACGACAATGAGCAGTTCTTC
CDR3: CASSPGLLADDNEQFF
J: TRBJ2-1
D: TRBD2
V: TRBV18
length: 16

DNA: TGTGCCAGCAGTTCTGTCAGGGGACGGAATCAGCCCCAGCATTTT
CDR3: CASSSVRGRNQPQHF
J: TRBJ1-5
D: -
V: TRBV6-6
length: 15

DNA: TGTGCCAGCAGCCTGCGTGGACAGGGGGGTGTTAGCAATCAGCCCCAGCATTTT
CDR3: CASSLRGQGGVSNQPQHF
J: TRBJ1-5
D: TRBD1
V: TRBV7-8
length: 18

DNA: TGCGCCAGCAGCCTCGCGGGGACCACAGATACGCAGTATTTT
CDR3: CASSLAGTTDTQYF
J: TRBJ2-3
D: -
V: TRBV5-1
length: 14

DNA: TGTGCCAGCAGCTCATTCGGGAGGGACGGCTCTGGAAACACCATATATTTT
CDR3: CASSSFGRDGSGNTIYF
J: TRBJ1-3
D: -
V: TRBV11-2
length: 17

DNA: TGTGCCAGCAGCTCACAGGGGGCCCGCGGCTACGAGCAGTACTTC
CDR3: CASSSQGARGYEQYF
J: TRBJ2-7
D: TRBD1
V: TRBV5-5
length: 15

DNA: TGTGCCAGCAGCCCCTTACTAGCGGGGGGAAATGAGCAGTTCTTC
CDR3: CASSPLLAGGNEQFF
J: TRBJ2-1
D: TRBD2
V: TRBV4-2
length: 15

DNA: TGCGCCAGCAGCCCCGGGACAGGGACCCCCTATAGCAATCAGCCCCAGCATTTT
CDR3: CASSPGTGTPYSNQPQHF
J: TRBJ1-5
D: TRBD1
V: TRBV5-1
length: 18

DNA: TGTGCCAGCAGCTCACCGGGCGGGGAGCTGTTTTTT
CDR3: CASSSPGGELFF
J: TRBJ2-2
D: -
V: TRBV5-6
length: 12

DNA: TGTGCCAGCAGCCAGCGGGGGGCCCCGGGCAATGAGCAGTTCTTC
CDR3: CASSQRGAPGNEQFF
J: TRBJ2-1
D: TRBD2
V: TRBV11-3
length: 15

DNA: TGCGCCAGCAGCCAAGGCAAGCGGGGGCTCTACAATGAGCAGTTCTTC
CDR3: CASSQGKRGLYNEQFF
J: TRBJ2-1
D: TRBD2
V: TRBV4-1
length: 16

DNA: TGTGCCTGGAGTGGACAGGCCCTCGTACTAACGGCCGAGCAGTACTTC
CDR3: CAWSGQALVLTAEQYF
J: TRBJ2-7
D: -
V: TRBV30
length: 16

DNA: TGTGCCAGCTCACCGAGACAGGGTAATCAGCCCCAGCATTTT
CDR3: CASSPRQGNQPQHF
J: TRBJ1-5
D: TRBD1
V: TRBV18
length: 14

DNA: TGTGCCAGCAGCACGGACAGGGGCACCGGGGAGCTGTTTTTT
CDR3: CASSTDRGTGELFF
J: TRBJ2-2
D: TRBD1
V: TRBV7-3
length: 14

DNA: TGCGCCAGCAGGCGGGGGTTCGGGGAGACCCAGTACTTC
CDR3: CASRRGFGETQYF
J: TRBJ2-5
D: TRBD2
V: TRBV4-1
length: 13

DNA: TGTGCCAGCAGCGTGCCGGGACAGGGCTCCTACGAGCAGTACTTC
CDR3: CASSVPGQGSYEQYF
J: TRBJ2-7
D: TRBD1
V: TRBV28
length: 15

DNA: TGTGCCAGCAGTGAAACCAGCTATGGCTACACCTTC
CDR3: CASSETSYGYTF
J: TRBJ1-2
D: -
V: TRBV6-1
length: 12

DNA: TGTGCCAGCACCTTACTAGCGACTAGCACAGATACGCAGTATTTT
CDR3: CASTLLATSTDTQYF
J: TRBJ2-3
D: TRBD2
V: TRBV6-6
length: 15

DNA: TGTGCCAGCAGGCCCGGGGTGGTGACAGATACGCAGTATTTT
CDR3: CASRPGVVTDTQYF
J: TRBJ2-3
D: -
V: TRBV7-2
length: 14

DNA: TGCAGCGTTGAAGATCCGGTCGGGGGAATGAACACTGAAGCTTTCTTT
CDR3: CSVEDPVGGMNTEAFF
J: TRBJ1-1
D: -
V: TRBV29-1
length: 16

DNA: TGTGCCAGCAGCTTAGCGCAGGCCGCGCAGGGGGCGGGTGAAAAACTGTTTTTT
CDR3: CASSLAQAAQGAGEKLFF
J: TRBJ1-4
D: TRBD1
V: TRBV7-9
length: 18

DNA: TGTGCCAGCAGTCAAAGAGGGAGGGAGGGCACTGAAGCTTTCTTT
CDR3: CASSQRGREGTEAFF
J: TRBJ1-1
D: -
V: TRBV7-9
length: 15